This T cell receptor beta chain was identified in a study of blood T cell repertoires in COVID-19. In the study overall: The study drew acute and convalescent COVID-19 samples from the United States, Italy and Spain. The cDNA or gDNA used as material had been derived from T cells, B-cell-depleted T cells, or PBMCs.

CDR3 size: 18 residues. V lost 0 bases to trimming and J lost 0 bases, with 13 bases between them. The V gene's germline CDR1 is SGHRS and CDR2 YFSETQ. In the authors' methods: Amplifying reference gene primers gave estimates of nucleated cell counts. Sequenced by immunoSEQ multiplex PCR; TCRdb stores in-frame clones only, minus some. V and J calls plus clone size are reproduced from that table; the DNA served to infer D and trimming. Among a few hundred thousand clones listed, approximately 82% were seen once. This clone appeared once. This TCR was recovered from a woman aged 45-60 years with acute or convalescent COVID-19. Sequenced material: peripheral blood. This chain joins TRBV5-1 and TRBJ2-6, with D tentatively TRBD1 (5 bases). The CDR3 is CASSLGAGPISGANVLTF. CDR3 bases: TGCGCCAGCAGCTTGGGGGCAGGGCCTATCTCTGGGGCCAACGTCCTGACTTTC.